The rows below give T cell receptor beta chains drawn from one sample of a study of blood T cell repertoires in COVID-19. Produced via immunoSEQ multiplex PCR; TCRdb's table is partial and in-frame only. Of roughly 43,000 clones listed, around 83% were seen once; the top ten hold under 15%. The sequencing input was peripheral blood. The origin of the receptors is a woman between 65 and 79 years old in a cohort sampled during active COVID-19. CDR3s include the opening cysteine and the closing phenylalanine or tryptophan. D genes are given only for firm matches. Clone size is given for some rows only: seen once, a few or many times, or a class if the clone is expanded.

D,V,J,size,DNA,CDR3
NA,TRBV6-2/TRBV6-3,TRBJ2-1,NA,TGTGCCAGCAGTTTAGCTCTAGCGTCCTACAATGAGCAGTTCTTC,CASSLALASYNEQFF
NA,TRBV3-1/TRBV3-2,TRBJ1-2,NA,TGTGCCAGCAGCCAAGTCAGGGGAGCTAACTATGGCTACACCTTC,CASSQVRGANYGYTF
NA,TRBV19,TRBJ1-5,NA,TGTGCCAGTAGTATGGAATTCCGGGGCAATCAGCCCCAGCATTTT,CASSMEFRGNQPQHF
NA,TRBV27,TRBJ1-1,once,TGTGCCAGCAGTTTATTTGGCAGGTTGAACACTGAAGCTTTCTTT,CASSLFGRLNTEAFF
TRBD1,TRBV4-1,TRBJ2-2,NA,TGCGCCAGCAGCCAAGTTTGGAGACAGGGAATGAACACCGGGGAGCTGTTTTTT,CASSQVWRQGMNTGELFF
TRBD2,TRBV6-6,TRBJ2-7,NA,TGTGCCAGCAGATTAGCGGGTCTCCAGAGCGAGCAGTACTTC,CASRLAGLQSEQYF
TRBD2,TRBV28,TRBJ2-7,few,TGTGCCAGCAGGACGGCGGGAGGGTTCTACGAGCAGTACTTC,CASRTAGGFYEQYF
NA,TRBV7-2,TRBJ2-7,few,TGTGCCAGCAGCGTCGTCTACGAGCAGTACTTC,CASSVVYEQYF
NA,TRBV29-1,TRBJ2-2,NA,TGCAGCGTGACAGGTGGGGACACCGGGGAGCTGTTTTTT,CSVTGGDTGELFF
TRBD1,TRBV18,TRBJ2-2,NA,TGTGCCAGCTCCGACGGGACAGGGGGCACCGGGGAGCTGTTTTTT,CASSDGTGGTGELFF
NA,TRBV2,TRBJ2-7,NA,TGTGCCAGCAGTGAGGAGGGCAGGGTGTACGAGCAGTACTTC,CASSEEGRVYEQYF
NA,TRBV30,TRBJ1-1,NA,TGTGCCTGGAACAGGGACACTGAAGCTTTCTTT,CAWNRDTEAFF
TRBD2,TRBV5-6,TRBJ2-3,few,TGTGCCAGCAGCTGTCCCCTAGCGGACGACACAGATACGCAGTATTTT,CASSCPLADDTDTQYF
NA,TRBV6-4,TRBJ2-1,few,TGTGCCAGCAGTGACTCACCCAGCGGAGACTACAATGAGCAGTTCTTC,CASSDSPSGDYNEQFF
NA,TRBV21-1,TRBJ1-2,NA,TGTGCCAGCAGCAAAAAAGGTCAAGTGCGACAGCGCTATGGCTACACCTTC,CASSKKGQVRQRYGYTF
NA,TRBV16,TRBJ2-5,NA,TGTGCCAGCAGCCCCTCGAGGGGGTTAGGAGAGACCCAGTACTTC,CASSPSRGLGETQYF
TRBD1,TRBV2,TRBJ2-7,NA,TGTGCCAGTACGGGACAGGGAGGCGACGAGCAGTACTTC,CASTGQGGDEQYF
TRBD1,TRBV30,TRBJ2-5,NA,TGTGCCTGGAGTGGGACAGGGAATTACGAGACCCAGTACTTC,CAWSGTGNYETQYF
TRBD2,TRBV5-1,TRBJ2-1,once,TGCGCCAGCAGCTTGGAGGTAGCGGGACGGGGTGAGCAGTTCTTC,CASSLEVAGRGEQFF
TRBD2,TRBV10-2,TRBJ2-1,NA,TGCGCCAGCAAGGCGGAGGGAGGGGTAGATGAGCAGTTCTTC,CASKAEGGVDEQFF
TRBD2,TRBV3-1/TRBV3-2,TRBJ2-7,NA,TGTGCCAGCAGCCAAACCAATCTAGCGGCCTACGAGCAGTACTTC,CASSQTNLAAYEQYF
NA,TRBV20-1,TRBJ1-2,NA,TGCAGTGCTAGCTCAGGGCCTGGCTACACCTTC,CSASSGPGYTF
NA,TRBV25-1,TRBJ2-5,NA,TGTGCCAGCAGTGAATGGGGACATTCCCAAGAGACCCAGTACTTC,CASSEWGHSQETQYF
TRBD2,TRBV3-1/TRBV3-2,TRBJ2-1,once,TGTGCCAGCAGCCAAGATCGCCTAGCGGGGGACGGCGAGCAGTTCTTC,CASSQDRLAGDGEQFF
TRBD2,TRBV6-1,TRBJ2-3,NA,TGTGCCAGCAGTGAATGGCTAGCGGGGGATACGCAGTATTTT,CASSEWLAGDTQYF
TRBD2,TRBV7-9,TRBJ2-6,NA,TGTGCCAGCAGCAACCCCAGACTAGCGGGTCTGCGGGCCAACGTCCTGACTTTC,CASSNPRLAGLRANVLTF
TRBD1,TRBV18,TRBJ1-5,NA,TGTGCCAGCTCACCCGCCGACAGGGAGCCCCAGCATTTT,CASSPADREPQHF
NA,TRBV19,TRBJ2-3,medium-sized,TGTGCCAGTAGTATAGGAGGGCACACAGATACGCAGTATTTT,CASSIGGHTDTQYF
NA,TRBV27,TRBJ1-5,NA,TGTGCCAGCAGTTACGACAGGACCGGCCTTCAGCCCCAGCATTTT,CASSYDRTGLQPQHF
TRBD1,TRBV6-2/TRBV6-3,TRBJ2-6,NA,TGTGCCAGCAGTTCCCCGGACAGGGGGCAAAGTGGGGCCAACGTCCTGACTTTC,CASSSPDRGQSGANVLTF
TRBD2,TRBV6-5,TRBJ2-1,NA,TGTGCCAGCAGTCTAGCGGGAGACACGGCTGAGCAGTTCTTC,CASSLAGDTAEQFF
NA,TRBV5-1,TRBJ2-7,NA,TGCGCCAGCAGAGAAAGTGTGGACTCCAGCTCCTACGAGCAGTACTTC,CASRESVDSSSYEQYF
NA,TRBV27,TRBJ1-1,NA,TGTGCCAGCAGTCCCAGCAGGACTGAAGCTTTCTTT,CASSPSRTEAFF
NA,TRBV18,TRBJ2-7,NA,TGTGCCAGCTCAGTGGGGCCAGGGGCTGGCGAGCAGTACTTC,CASSVGPGAGEQYF
NA,TRBV5-1,TRBJ1-1,NA,TGCGCCAGCAGCTTGGCTCGGGGGGAGGACACTGAAGCTTTCTTT,CASSLARGEDTEAFF
TRBD1,TRBV29-1,TRBJ2-7,NA,TGCAGCGTCCTCCCCCAGGGGGCTATCTACGAGCAGTACTTC,CSVLPQGAIYEQYF
NA,TRBV3-1/TRBV3-2,TRBJ2-3,few,TGTGCCAGCAGCCAAGATGGAGGCAGAGATACGCAGTATTTT,CASSQDGGRDTQYF
TRBD2,TRBV29-1,TRBJ2-1,NA,TGCAGCGTGGGGGATGGGTTTGGCGGGAGCGTGGTCGGCAATGAGCAGTTCTTC,CSVGDGFGGSVVGNEQFF
NA,TRBV18,TRBJ1-2,NA,TGTGCCAGCTCACCAGGGGACCGCGGGGCAGGCACCTTC,CASSPGDRGAGTF
TRBD2,TRBV5-1,TRBJ2-3,NA,TGCGCCAGCAGCTTTATGGCCGGGAGGACAGATACGCAGTATTTT,CASSFMAGRTDTQYF
NA,TRBV5-6,TRBJ1-1,NA,TGTGCCAGCAGCTTTGGGGCAGTGAACACTGAAGCTTTCTTT,CASSFGAVNTEAFF
NA,TRBV19,TRBJ1-1,few,TGTGCCAGTAGTATCAGGGGCAGATTCAGCACTGAAGCTTTCTTT,CASSIRGRFSTEAFF
NA,TRBV19,TRBJ1-5,NA,TGTGCCAGTAGTCAACACAGGGATGGGGGTCAGCCCCAGCATTTT,CASSQHRDGGQPQHF
NA,TRBV28,TRBJ1-5,few,TGTGCCAGCAGTTGGACAGACAGCAATCAGCCCCAGCATTTT,CASSWTDSNQPQHF
TRBD2,TRBV2,TRBJ2-7,once,TGTGCCAGCAGTGTCTCTAGCGGGGCCTACGAGCAGTACTTC,CASSVSSGAYEQYF
TRBD1,TRBV19,TRBJ1-3,NA,TGTGCCAGTACTGAGACAGGGGGTTTTGGAAACACCATATATTTT,CASTETGGFGNTIYF
NA,TRBV2,TRBJ2-3,NA,TGTGCCAGCAGTTGGGCATCGGCCCGCCATTGTGGCAGGGGTATTAGCACAGATACGCAGTATTTT,CASSWASARHCGRGISTDTQYF
TRBD2,TRBV11-1,TRBJ2-1,NA,TGTGCCAGCAGCTTAGGGACTAGCGGGGGAAATGAGCAGTTCTTC,CASSLGTSGGNEQFF